This entry lists 2 T cell receptor beta chains sequenced from one sample in a study of cytomegalovirus exposure and HLA in healthy donors (TCRdb year 2017). Library preparation employed the immunoSEQ multiplex PCR assay. For the multiplex PCR, a mixture combining 60 forward primers for TCR Vbeta segments and 13 reverse primers for TCR Jbeta segments was used. TCRdb limited this immuneACCESS table to in-frame rearrangements with V and J called. A share of clones is missing; checked studies link under half to unresolved V genes, and the rest is unexplained. This sample has about 150,000 clones in its table, and 84% of those were observed once. The top ten clones comprise 0.38% of the sample. The sequencing sample was made of PBMCs. The receptors come from a boy younger than 10 in good health and CMV-seronegative.

The chain recombines TRBV4-2 with TRBJ2-3, with D hard to call. Germline V gene data show CDR1 as LGHNA and CDR2 as YNFKEQ. V lost 0 bases to trimming and J lost 6 bases, with 4 bases between them. The CDR3 is 12 residues long. This CDR3 reads CASSQDRDTQYF. The CDR3 coding sequence is TGTGCCAGCAGCCAAGATCGGGATACGCAGTATTTT.

The chain has TRBV5-6 and TRBJ2-7; 7 bases are a match to TRBD1. V shed 7 bases, J shed 4 bases, and the junction held 11 bases outside the gene matches. Germline lookup yields CDR1 SGHDT and CDR2 YYEEEE. The CDR3 loop spans 14 amino acids. Here the CDR3 DNA reads TGTGCCAGCGAGCGAAGGACAGGAGCTTACGAGCAGTACTTC. This gives the protein CASERRTGAYEQYF.